These T cell receptor beta chains were read from a single sample in a study of blood T cell repertoires in COVID-19. The data were produced by immunoSEQ multiplex PCR, yet TCRdb's version contains in-frame clones alone and is incomplete. The sample holds about 34,000 clones, approximately 80% seen once. Material for sequencing was peripheral blood. The receptors were sampled from a human donor in a cohort sampled during active COVID-19. Both conserved end residues are part of each CDR3. D genes are given only for firm matches. The size entry is marked missing in some rows and otherwise reads once, few, many or a size class.

TGTGCCAGCAGCTTGAGTTGGCAGGCCTACAATGAGCAGTTCTTC	CASSLSWQAYNEQFF	.	.	TRBV5-6	TRBJ2-1
TGTGCCAGCACCCGTAGTGCGGAGTACACAGATACGCAGTATTTT	CASTRSAEYTDTQYF	.	.	TRBV9	TRBJ2-3
TGTGCCTGGAGTCTAACGGGACAGGGGCCAACATATGGCTACACCTTC	CAWSLTGQGPTYGYTF	TRBD1	.	TRBV30	TRBJ1-2
TGTGCCACCAGGGCGTCAGATGAAAAACTGTTTTTT	CATRASDEKLFF	.	once	TRBV19	TRBJ1-4
TGCGCCAGCAGCCAAGCGGGCAGGGGAGACGAGCAGTACTTC	CASSQAGRGDEQYF	.	.	TRBV4-3	TRBJ2-7
TGCGCCAGCAGCACCCTCGCTAGCGGGGGAAACACAGATACGCAGTATTTT	CASSTLASGGNTDTQYF	TRBD2	.	TRBV5-1	TRBJ2-3
TGTGCCAGCAGCTTGGTAGCGGGAGATACCTACGAGCAGTACTTC	CASSLVAGDTYEQYF	TRBD2	few	TRBV5-5	TRBJ2-7
TGCGCCAGCAGCCAAGATTCGGGACAGGAAAAACTGTTTTTT	CASSQDSGQEKLFF	TRBD1	.	TRBV4-3	TRBJ1-4
TGTGCCACCAGCAGACGACGTACCGGGACAGTCAATCAGCCCCAGCATTTT	CATSRRRTGTVNQPQHF	TRBD1	few	TRBV15	TRBJ1-5
TGTGCCAGCAGCACCACCGGGACAGCTCAAGGGGAAGATACGCAGTATTTT	CASSTTGTAQGEDTQYF	TRBD1	.	TRBV7-9	TRBJ2-3
TGTGCCAGCAGTTTTACGTCAGGGCAGTTCTTC	CASSFTSGQFF	.	.	TRBV12-3/TRBV12-4	TRBJ2-1
TGTGCCAGTAGTATTACCAGGGGAAACATTCAGTACTTC	CASSITRGNIQYF	.	.	TRBV19	TRBJ2-4
TGTGCCAGCAGCCGCGTGGGGCACGGGCAGCCCCAGCATTTT	CASSRVGHGQPQHF	.	few	TRBV28	TRBJ1-5
TGTGCCAGTAGTAGTCACAGGGAGAACACTGAAGCTTTCTTT	CASSSHRENTEAFF	.	.	TRBV19	TRBJ1-1
TGTGCCTGGAGTGACAGGGACACTGAAGCTTTCTTT	CAWSDRDTEAFF	.	.	TRBV30	TRBJ1-1
TGTGCCAGCAGCAAAGGGACAGACTACAATCAGCCCCAGCATTTT	CASSKGTDYNQPQHF	TRBD1	.	TRBV5-4	TRBJ1-5
TGTGCCAGCAGCTCCGGGACAGGCCCCTATGGCTACACCTTC	CASSSGTGPYGYTF	TRBD1	.	TRBV7-9	TRBJ1-2
TGTGCCACCAGCAAGCGGATAGGGCCCGGGGAGCTGTTTTTT	CATSKRIGPGELFF	.	.	TRBV15	TRBJ2-2
TGTGCCAGCAGAACTTCCGGGACTAGCGGGGGGAGGGGGCAGTATTTT	CASRTSGTSGGRGQYF	TRBD2	once	TRBV6-6	TRBJ2-3
TGTGCCAGCAGCTTCTCTAGCGGGGGCCTATACTACGAGCAGTACTTC	CASSFSSGGLYYEQYF	TRBD2	.	TRBV11-2	TRBJ2-7
TGTGCCAGCAGCTTGGACAGGGGCCACGAGCAGTACTTC	CASSLDRGHEQYF	TRBD1	.	TRBV5-4	TRBJ2-7
TGTGCCAGCAGCTCACCAAGGACTAGCGGCGCCTACGAGCAGTACTTC	CASSSPRTSGAYEQYF	TRBD2	.	TRBV7-9	TRBJ2-7
TGCAGCGCCCACAGGGGGACGAACACTGAAGCTTTCTTT	CSAHRGTNTEAFF	TRBD1	.	TRBV29-1	TRBJ1-1
TGTGCCAGCAGCTCGCAAGGACTCCAAGAGACCCAGTACTTC	CASSSQGLQETQYF	.	few	TRBV11-1	TRBJ2-5
TGTGCTAGTGGTTTGGGTGCGAATACGCAGTATTTT	CASGLGANTQYF	.	.	TRBV12-5	TRBJ2-3
TGTGCCAGCGTGGCTAGCGGGTACCAAGAGACCCAGTACTTC	CASVASGYQETQYF	TRBD2	.	TRBV28	TRBJ2-5
TGTGCCAGCAGCTTAGTTGCGGGAGGGACCTACGAGCAGTACTTC	CASSLVAGGTYEQYF	TRBD2	few	TRBV7-9	TRBJ2-7
TGTGCCACCAGCAGAGATCTGGGGGGGGCAGCAGGCTATGGCTACACCTTC	CATSRDLGGAAGYGYTF	.	once	TRBV15	TRBJ1-2
TGTGCCAGCAGCCAGGTTTCTCAGGGGGCGCAGGGCTACACCTTC	CASSQVSQGAQGYTF	TRBD1	.	TRBV4-2	TRBJ1-2
TGTGCCAGTGCCCAGGGGGGAGGAACTGAAGCTTTCTTT	CASAQGGGTEAFF	TRBD1	.	TRBV19	TRBJ1-1
TGTGCCAGCAGCCGGGGACAGGGGACGGGTCAGCCCCAGCATTTT	CASSRGQGTGQPQHF	TRBD1	.	TRBV11-2	TRBJ1-5
TGTGCCAGCAGCTTTAGTACTAGAGGTGAGCAGTTCTTC	CASSFSTRGEQFF	.	.	TRBV5-6	TRBJ2-1
TGTGCCAGCAGCTCGGTGGGGCCCTACGAGCAGTACTTC	CASSSVGPYEQYF	.	once	TRBV5-4	TRBJ2-7
TGCGCCAGCAGCTTGGGTCAGGGCCCCCTCCACGAGCAGTACTTC	CASSLGQGPLHEQYF	.	few	TRBV5-1	TRBJ2-7
TGTGCCAGCAGCTCCAGGGGGCTGTATGAAAAACTGTTTTTT	CASSSRGLYEKLFF	TRBD1	.	TRBV6-5	TRBJ1-4
TGTGCCAGCAGCGAGGCGGGGCAGTCGAGCTCCTACGAGCAGTACTTC	CASSEAGQSSSYEQYF	.	.	TRBV5-6	TRBJ2-7
TGTGCCAGCTCACCTCAGACTCCCGGGACAGGGAGTGTGGAAAAACTGTTTTTT	CASSPQTPGTGSVEKLFF	TRBD1	.	TRBV18	TRBJ1-4
TGTGCCAGCAGTTTAGGAGGGAACACTGAAGCTTTCTTT	CASSLGGNTEAFF	.	.	TRBV27	TRBJ1-1
TGTGCCTGGAGGCGGAGAGTCACTGAAGCTTTCTTT	CAWRRRVTEAFF	.	.	TRBV30	TRBJ1-1
TGTGCCAGTAGTATAGCGGACAGCCACGAGCAGTACTTC	CASSIADSHEQYF	.	.	TRBV19	TRBJ2-7
TGTGCCAGCAGTTACTCCTTCAGCTCCTACGAGCAGTACTTC	CASSYSFSSYEQYF	.	.	TRBV6-5	TRBJ2-7
TGCGCCAGCAGCCACCCCCACACCGGGACAGCTGGAAACACCATATATTTT	CASSHPHTGTAGNTIYF	TRBD1	.	TRBV4-1	TRBJ1-3